This passage covers 29 T cell receptor beta chains from one sample sequenced in a study of Graves' ophthalmopathy and Graves' hyperthyroidism. RNA transcripts were the template, and TCR beta CDR3 regions were amplified from them. HTBI primers were employed in first-round RT-PCR, then a second-round multiplex PCR followed. TCRdb re-analysed the multiplex PCR reads in MiXCR, keeping a single row per CDR3 protein. The table lists over a million distinct CDR3 sequences, about two fifths of them singletons. Sequencing was done on a sample of peripheral blood or thyroid tissue (not recorded which). The receptors shown here come from an adult man with Graves' hyperthyroidism.

Points on this clonotype: A much more abundant neighbour one base away suggests this may be a read error. V and J are TRBV10-3 and TRBJ2-5, with D perhaps TRBD1 or TRBD2 (5 bases each). CDR3 length equals 15 residues. Germline V gene lookup returns CDR1 ENHRY and CDR2 SYGVKD. The CDR3 spells CASSYFTGAGETQYF. The CDR3 DNA sequence: TGTGCCAGCAGTTACTTTACCGGGGCAGGAGAGACCCAGTACTTC.

The chain recombines TRBV15 with TRBJ1-2, with D uncertain. CDR3 length: 14 residues. The germline CDR1 and CDR2 sequences are LNHNV and YYDKDF (reference sequence). Deletions cut 1 base from V and 4 bases from J, with 10 bases between. The CDR3 is CATSRGSRVYGYTF. CDR3 coding DNA: TGTGCCACCAGCAGAGGTAGCAGAGTCTATGGCTACACCTTC.

In regard to this clonotype: A much larger clone sits a single nucleotide away, making a read error possible. V gene TRBV20-1 combines with J gene TRBJ1-4; D is unresolved. This CDR3 has 13 amino acids. The V end lost 7 bases, the J end lost 1 base, and 10 bases lay between the germline ends. Germline V gene lookup returns CDR1 DFQATT and CDR2 SNEGSKA (reference sequence). CDR3 bases: TGCAGTGGCGGGCTGCAAACTAATGAAAAACTGTTTTTT. Translating gives CSGGLQTNEKLFF.

V gene TRBV20-1 combines with J gene TRBJ1-2; 8 bases align to TRBD1. The CDR3 runs 15 residues. The V and J ends lost 3 bases and 8 bases, in that order; junction bases with no gene match: 14. Germline CDR1 DFQATT, CDR2 SNEGSKA (reference sequence). The CDR3 reads CSASLLAGQAYGYTF. The CDR3, as DNA: TGCAGTGCTAGTCTCCTAGCGGGACAGGCCTACGGCTACACCTTC.

The genes are TRBV15 and TRBJ1-4; D unresolved. CDR1 is LNHNV, CDR2 YYDKDF, per germline (reference sequence). With 5 bases removed from V and 4 bases from J, the gap between germline ends came to 2 bases. The CDR3 covers 11 residues. Here the CDR3 reads CATSLNEKLFF. CDR3 DNA sequence: TGTGCCACCAGCCTTAATGAAAAACTGTTTTTT.

This clonotype was seen once. J is TRBJ1-2 and V is TRBV10-3; D is undetermined. V was cut by 11 bases and J by 8 bases, with 21 bases left in between. Per germline, CDR1 ENHRY and CDR2 SYGVKD. The CDR3 contains 13 residues. The CDR3 reads CAGSGSRVLGYTF. The CDR3, as DNA: TGTGCCGGCAGTGGCTCCCGGGTTTTGGGCTACACCTTC.

The chain recombines TRBV20-1 with TRBJ1-5; no clear D. Germline V gives CDR1 DFQATT, CDR2 SNEGSKA (reference sequence). The CDR3 has 10 residues. Trimming took 4 bases from V and 12 from J, leaving 10 bases between them. DNA of the CDR3: TGCAGTGCTAAACTGATGGTCCAGCATTTT. Translation: CSAKLMVQHF.

The chain has TRBV6-2 or TRBV6-3 and TRBJ1-1; 7 bases fit TRBD1. The CDR3 sequence is 13 residues long. The germline V gene has CDR1 MNHEY and CDR2 SVGEGT. V gave up 0 bases and J gave up 8 bases; unmatched junction bases: 3. Here the CDR3 reads CASSYSAGGEAFF. CDR3 DNA: TGTGCCAGCAGTTACTCGGCAGGGGGGGAAGCTTTCTTT.

Comments on this clonotype: This clone may be a read error of a much larger clone one base away. The gene calls are TRBV7-2 and TRBJ1-1; no firm D call. The CDR3 is made up of 14 amino acids. Germline V CDR1 and CDR2: SGHTA, FQGNSA. The CDR3 spells CASSLDLVNTKAFF. The DNA for the CDR3 is TGTGCCAGCAGCTTAGACTTGGTGAACACTAAAGCTTTCTTT.

This clonotype was seen at least ten times. The V and J genes are TRBV10-3 and TRBJ2-7, with no clear D. Germline CDR1 is ENHRY and CDR2 is SYGVKD. The CDR3 covers 12 residues. Trimming stripped 3 bases from V and 5 bases from J, with 8 bases between. Written as DNA, the CDR3 is TGTGCCATCAGTGACTCTTCTAACGAGCAGTACTTC. Translated: CAISDSSNEQYF.

For this clonotype: A read error is possible here, since a much larger clone lies one base away. The chain is built from TRBV10-2 and TRBJ2-7, with 11 bases identical to TRBD1. V shed 6 bases, J shed 7 bases, and the junction held 8 bases outside the gene matches. Germline CDR1 is WSHSY and CDR2 is SAAADI. CDR3 size: 14 residues. The DNA of the CDR3 is TGCGCCAGCAGCACCCCGGGACAGGGGGGAGAGCAGTACTTC. This codes for CASSTPGQGGEQYF.

In DNA form, the CDR3 reads TGTGCCAGCAGCTTCTCAGGGACAGGGCCGTCCGGGGAGCTGTTTTTT. Protein sequence: CASSFSGTGPSGELFF. The chain combines TRBV7-8 with TRBJ2-2; 9 bases match TRBD1. Germline V CDR1 and CDR2: SGHVS, FQNEAQ. V lost 3 bases to trimming and J lost 6 bases; unmatched junction nucleotides: 8. CDR3 length equals 16 residues.

The V call is TRBV30, the J call TRBJ1-1; a possible D gene is TRBD1 (6 bases). Per germline, CDR1 GTSNPN and CDR2 SVGIG (reference sequence). The CDR3 consists of 13 residues. V was shortened by 4 bases and J by 1 base, with 10 bases between the two germline ends. The CDR3 DNA reads as TGTGCCTGGATTAACAGGGAGAACACTGAAGCTTTCTTT. It encodes CAWINRENTEAFF.

Details on this clonotype: A much larger clone sits a single nucleotide away, making a read error possible. The V call is TRBV7-2, the J call TRBJ2-7, with 8 bases that match TRBD2. Looked up from germline, CDR1 is SGHTA and CDR2 is FQGNSA. J lost 0 bases, V lost 5 bases, and 9 bases had no gene match. The CDR3 sequence is 16 residues long. The DNA of the CDR3 is TGTGCCAGCAGCCCACTAGCGGCCCAAAGCTCCTACGAGCAGTACTTC. Its protein is CASSPLAAQSSYEQYF.

This clonotype was detected ten times or more. The CDR3 reads CASSLGLAATGELFF. The CDR3 DNA reads TGTGCCAGCAGCTTAGGGCTAGCGGCCACCGGGGAGCTGTTTTTT. The chain couples TRBV7-3 to TRBJ2-2, with 7 nucleotides matching TRBD2. The germline gives CDR1 SGHTA, CDR2 FQGTGA. V lost 2 bases, J lost 4 bases, and 4 bases stayed unmatched. The CDR3 loop spans 15 amino acids.

This clonotype was detected a few times. This sequence joins TRBV6-6 and TRBJ1-4, with D unresolved. CDR1 is MNHNY, CDR2 SVGAGI, per germline (reference sequence). The CDR3 is made up of 13 amino acids. Trimming cost V 3 bases and J 8 bases, with 10 bases left between them. The CDR3 here is CASSYSPAEKLFF. The CDR3 DNA sequence: TGTGCCAGCAGTTATTCGCCGGCCGAAAAACTGTTTTTT.

CDR3 DNA: TGTGCCAGCAGCCAAGAAACAGGGGACGCATCCTCCTACGAGCAGTACTTC. This encodes CASSQETGDASSYEQYF. The chain is built from TRBV7-9 and TRBJ2-7, with TRBD1 matching over 7 bases. The V gene's germline CDR1 is SEHNR and CDR2 FQNEAQ (reference sequence). CDR3 length: 17 residues. V shed 5 bases, J shed 0 bases, and the junction held 13 bases outside the gene matches. The full variable domain, rest sourced from reference TRBV7-9 and TRBJ2-7, is DTGVSQNPRHKITKRGQNVTFRCDPISEHNRLYWYRQTLGQGPEFLTYFQNEAQLEKSRLLSDRFSAERPKGSFSTLEIQRTEQGDSAMYLCASSQETGDASSYEQYFGPGTRLTVT.

This chain connects TRBV2 to TRBJ1-6; the D gene is possibly TRBD1 (6 bases). The ends were cut back, 2 bases at V and 6 bases at J, with 11 bases in the middle. The CDR3 spans 15 residues. Per the germline V gene, CDR1 is SNHLY and CDR2 is FYNNEI. The CDR3: CASSEWGHANSPLHF. The CDR3 nucleotides are TGTGCCAGCAGTGAATGGGGACATGCTAATTCACCCCTCCACTTT.

The chain employs TRBV27 and TRBJ1-2; D is unclear. In germline, CDR1 is MNHEY, CDR2 SMNVEV (reference sequence). V was cut by 4 bases and J by 7 bases, with 7 bases left in between. CDR3 length equals 11 residues. CDR3 amino acids: CASSSDSGYTF. The CDR3 coding sequence is TGTGCCAGCAGTTCCGACTCTGGCTACACCTTC.

This chain joins TRBV19 and TRBJ1-5; 9 bases line up with TRBD1. Germline CDR1 is LNHDA and CDR2 is SQIVND (reference sequence). The V and J ends lost 4 bases and 6 bases, in that order; junction bases with no gene match: 7. The CDR3 sequence is 15 residues long. The CDR3 here is CASSKRTGEGQPQHF. The CDR3 coding sequence is TGTGCCAGTAGTAAAAGGACAGGGGAAGGTCAGCCCCAGCATTTT.

This clonotype has a count of ten or more. CDR3 bases: TGCGCCAGCAGTGAGTCGGCGGACTATGGCTACACCTTC. Translation gives CASSESADYGYTF. This chain connects TRBV10-2 to TRBJ1-2; D not certain. V was cut by 0 bases and J by 3 bases, with 5 bases left in between. The CDR3 has 13 amino acids. The germline V gene encodes CDR1 WSHSY and CDR2 SAAADI.

This clonotype was observed at least ten times. The rearrangement uses TRBV19 and TRBJ1-6; possibly TRBD1 for D (5 bases). CDR1 is LNHDA and CDR2 is SQIVND in the germline V gene (reference sequence). V was cut by 8 bases and J by 8 bases, with 16 bases left in between. The CDR3 runs to 14 residues. CDR3 DNA sequence: TGTGCCAGTCGCCCCTGGGGCAGCGATTCACCCCTCCACTTT. This gives the protein CASRPWGSDSPLHF.

This chain links TRBV7-8 with TRBJ2-2, with D possibly called TRBD1 or TRBD2 (6 bases each). Between the trimmed V and J ends, which lost 1 base and 0 bases, there was a span of 12 bases. Germline CDR1 is SGHVS and CDR2 is FQNEAQ. The CDR3 contains 17 residues. The CDR3 nucleotides read TGTGCCAGCAGCTTAGAAGGGGGGCCATCGAACACCGGGGAGCTGTTTTTT. Translating it yields CASSLEGGPSNTGELFF.

V usage is TRBV5-1 and J usage is TRBJ2-7; 7 nucleotides match TRBD1. Germline loops: CDR1 SGHRS, CDR2 YFSETQ. Unmatched junction bases numbered 9, after V lost 4 bases and J lost 5 bases. This CDR3 is built from 14 residues. CDR3 sequence (DNA): TGCGCCAGCAGCGTCGACGTAGACAGGGACGAGCAGTACTTC. Translation: CASSVDVDRDEQYF.

The chain employs TRBV4-1 and TRBJ1-1, with D possibly being TRBD1 (6 bases). The CDR3 extends over 15 amino acids. V lost 3 bases and J lost 5, with 16 bases in between. From germline, CDR1 is MGHRA and CDR2 YSYEKL. CDR3 sequence (DNA): TGCGCCAGCAGCCACTACCACAGGGTTGGGACTGAAGCTTTCTTT. The encoded protein is CASSHYHRVGTEAFF.

The J gene is TRBJ2-3, the V gene TRBV2; perhaps TRBD1 as D (5 bases). This CDR3 comprises 13 residues. Trimming left V 3 bases short and J 3 bases short, with 7 bases between. Germline V lookup: CDR1 SNHLY, CDR2 FYNNEI. CDR3 sequence (DNA): TGTGCCAGCAGTGACAGGGCTACAGATACGCAGTATTTT. It translates to CASSDRATDTQYF.

This clonotype was seen ten or more times. The gene calls are TRBV24-1 and TRBJ2-2, with 7 bases aligning to TRBD1. The CDR3 length is 18 residues. Germline V gene lookup returns CDR1 KGHDR and CDR2 SFDVKD. V shed 1 base, J shed 2 bases, and the junction held 9 bases outside the gene matches. CDR3 DNA: TGTGCCACCAGTGATTTCCGACAGGGCCCATACAACACCGGGGAGCTGTTTTTT. Its translation: CATSDFRQGPYNTGELFF.

This clonotype was found many times. The V and J genes are TRBV29-1 and TRBJ1-2, with D possibly matching TRBD1 (6 bases). The CDR3 length is 15 residues. Germline lookup yields CDR1 SQVTM and CDR2 ANQGSEA. V was pared by 4 bases and J by 3 bases, with 18 bases between. The CDR3 coding sequence is TGCAGCGTTGGGGGGGGGCAGGGTCGGGACTATGGCTACACCTTC. This translates into CSVGGGQGRDYGYTF.

This clonotype was observed a single time. The gene calls are TRBV10-3 and TRBJ1-6, with 8 bases matching TRBD1. Germline lookup yields CDR1 ENHRY and CDR2 SYGVKD. This CDR3 comprises 13 residues. With 6 bases clipped from V and 10 bases from J, the junction kept 5 bases outside the gene matches. The CDR3 sequence: CAISQGAQSPLHF. Written as DNA, the CDR3 is TGTGCCATCAGCCAGGGGGCACAATCACCCCTCCACTTT.